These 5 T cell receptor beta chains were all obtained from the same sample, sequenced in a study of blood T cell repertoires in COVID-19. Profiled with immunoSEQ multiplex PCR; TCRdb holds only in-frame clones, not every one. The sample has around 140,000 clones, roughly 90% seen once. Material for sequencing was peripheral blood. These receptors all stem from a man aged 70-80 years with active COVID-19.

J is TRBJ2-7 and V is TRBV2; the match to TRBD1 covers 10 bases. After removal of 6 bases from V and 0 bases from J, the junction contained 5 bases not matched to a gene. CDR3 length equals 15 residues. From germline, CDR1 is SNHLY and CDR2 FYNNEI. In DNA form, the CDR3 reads TGTGCCAGCAGGCCCGGGACAGGGGACTCCTACGAGCAGTACTTC. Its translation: CASRPGTGDSYEQYF.

In DNA, the CDR3 is TGTGCCAGCAGCGACCAAGCCCTTAGCGGGAGAGGCACCGGGGAGCTGTTTTTT. Translating gives CASSDQALSGRGTGELFF. The chain is built from TRBV3-1 (or the pseudogene TRBV3-2) and TRBJ2-2, with 9 bases matching TRBD2. Germline V gives CDR1 LGHDT, CDR2 YNNKEL (reference sequence). J was trimmed by 4 bases and V by 5 bases; bases with no gene match: 14. The CDR3 runs 18 residues.

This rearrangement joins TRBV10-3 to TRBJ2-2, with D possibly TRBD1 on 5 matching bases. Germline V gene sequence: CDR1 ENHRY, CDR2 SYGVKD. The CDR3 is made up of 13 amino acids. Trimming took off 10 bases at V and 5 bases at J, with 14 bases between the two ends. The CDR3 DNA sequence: TGTGCCACCGCGTCCAGGGAAACCGGGGAGCTGTTTTTT. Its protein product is CATASRETGELFF.

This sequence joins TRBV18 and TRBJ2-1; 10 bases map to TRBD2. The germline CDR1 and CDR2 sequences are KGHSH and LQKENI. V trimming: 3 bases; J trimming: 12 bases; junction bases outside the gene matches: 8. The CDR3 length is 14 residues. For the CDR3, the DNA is TGTGCCAGCTCACCCGGGCTAGCGGGAGAAAGGCAGTTCTTC. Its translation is CASSPGLAGERQFF.

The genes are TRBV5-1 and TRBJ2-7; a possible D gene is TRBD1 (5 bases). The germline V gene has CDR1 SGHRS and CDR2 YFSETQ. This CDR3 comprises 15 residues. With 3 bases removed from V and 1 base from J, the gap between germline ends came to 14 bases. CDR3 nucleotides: TGCGCCAGCAGCTCCAACGGGCAGGGATCCTACGAGCAGTACTTC. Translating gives CASSSNGQGSYEQYF.